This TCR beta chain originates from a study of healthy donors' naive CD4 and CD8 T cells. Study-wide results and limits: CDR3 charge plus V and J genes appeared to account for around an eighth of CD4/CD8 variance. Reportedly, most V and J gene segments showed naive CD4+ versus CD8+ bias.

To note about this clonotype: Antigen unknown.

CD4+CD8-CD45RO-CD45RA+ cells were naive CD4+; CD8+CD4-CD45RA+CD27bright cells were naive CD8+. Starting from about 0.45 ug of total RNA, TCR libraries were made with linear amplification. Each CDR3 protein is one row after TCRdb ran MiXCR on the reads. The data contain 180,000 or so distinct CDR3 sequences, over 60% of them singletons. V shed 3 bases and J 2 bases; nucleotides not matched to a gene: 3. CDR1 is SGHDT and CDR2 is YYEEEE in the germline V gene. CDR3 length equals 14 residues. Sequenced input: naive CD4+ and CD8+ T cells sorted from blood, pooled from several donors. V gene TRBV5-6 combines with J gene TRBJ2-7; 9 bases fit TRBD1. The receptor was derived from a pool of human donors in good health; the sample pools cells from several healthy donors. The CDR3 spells CASSWGQGTYEQYF. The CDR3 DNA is TGTGCCAGCAGCTGGGGACAGGGAACCTACGAGCAGTACTTC.